The present entry profiles one TCR beta chain with its context. Its target is not known. Use of 60 Vbeta and 13 Jbeta primers characterized the PCR. Authors' analysis steps: Approximately 10 million shared chains were among tens of millions of unique TCR beta chains counted in a later analysis. Method: immunoSEQ multiplex PCR; TCRdb's copy keeps in-frame clones and lacks some. V and J calls and clone size are those listed in that table; D and trimming were worked out from the DNA. The ten top clones account for around 10%, within a sample of about 55,000 clones. The CDR3 totals 16 residues. J was trimmed by 6 bases and V by 4 bases; bases with no gene match: 9. Germline CDR1 and CDR2: ENHRY and SYGVKD. The data were taken from a study of cytomegalovirus exposure and HLA in healthy donors. Study in general: T cells numbering about 179 million yielded 95 million to 140 million unique TCR beta sequences in an earlier analysis.

Regarding the study as a whole: TCR beta V segments were, for the most part, productive about 87% or about 30% of the time in an earlier analysis.

The sequenced sample was PBMCs. The origin of this receptor is a man aged 45-60 years in good health and CMV-seropositive. V gene TRBV10-3 combines with J gene TRBJ2-1; 10 bases line up with TRBD2. This chain's CDR3 is CAISAEMSGRGNEQFF. CDR3 DNA sequence: TGTGCCATCAGTGCTGAGATGAGCGGGAGGGGCAATGAGCAGTTCTTC.